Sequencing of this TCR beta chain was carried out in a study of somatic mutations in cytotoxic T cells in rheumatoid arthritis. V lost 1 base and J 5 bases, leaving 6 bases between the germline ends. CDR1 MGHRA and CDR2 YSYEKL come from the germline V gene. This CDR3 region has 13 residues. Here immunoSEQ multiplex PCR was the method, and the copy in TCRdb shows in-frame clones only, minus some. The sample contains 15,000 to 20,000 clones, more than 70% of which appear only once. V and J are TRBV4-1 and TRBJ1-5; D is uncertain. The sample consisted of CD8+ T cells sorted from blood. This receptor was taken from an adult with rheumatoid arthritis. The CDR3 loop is CASSQGRDQPQHF. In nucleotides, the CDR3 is TGCGCCAGCAGCCAAGGGCGCGATCAGCCCCAGCATTTT.